Listed below are T cell receptor beta chains from one sample, sequenced in a study of shared clonotypes between healthy human individuals. Produced via immunoSEQ multiplex PCR; TCRdb's table is partial and in-frame only. In the table there are roughly 660,000 clones, around 90% of which are singletons. The sample comprised memory CD8+ T cells from PBMCs. These receptors came from a young man in good health. Some clones in this sample may be carry-over from other donors' samples. CDR3s include the opening cysteine and the closing phenylalanine or tryptophan. The D gene is left open where the match is weak. Not all rows give a size; the values are once, few, many and, for expanded clones, a class.

D gene,clone size,V gene,J gene,CDR3 DNA,CDR3 protein
-,-,TRBV6-6,TRBJ2-5,TGTGCCAGCAGTTTTGTGGGGGAGACCCAGTACTTC,CASSFVGETQYF
-,few,TRBV19,TRBJ1-1,TGTGCCAGTAGTATCTGGGGAGGGGACACTGAAGCTTTCTTT,CASSIWGGDTEAFF
-,-,TRBV15,TRBJ1-4,TGTGCCACCAGCAGAGGGGTTGCAACTAATGAAAAACTGTTTTTT,CATSRGVATNEKLFF
-,-,TRBV14,TRBJ2-7,TGTGCCAGCAGCTGGGGGCCCAAAGGGGAGCAGTACTTC,CASSWGPKGEQYF
-,-,TRBV12-5,TRBJ2-2,TGTGCTAGTGGTTTGGTTGAAGACAGCACCGGGGAGCTGTTTTTT,CASGLVEDSTGELFF
TRBD2,-,TRBV19,TRBJ2-7,TGTGCCAGCAGACTAGCGGGAGAAGATGAGCAGTACTTC,CASRLAGEDEQYF
TRBD2,once,TRBV4-1,TRBJ2-7,TGCGCCAGCAGCGGGACTAGCGGGAGGGTTGGGGGTCTCGAGCAGTACTTC,CASSGTSGRVGGLEQYF
-,-,TRBV14,TRBJ2-4,TGTGCCAGCAGCCAAGTCCTAGGGGTCAAAAACATTCAGTACTTC,CASSQVLGVKNIQYF
-,-,TRBV2,TRBJ2-5,TGTGCCAGCATCGCTTCGTGGGGAGAGACCCAGTACTTC,CASIASWGETQYF
-,-,TRBV25-1,TRBJ2-7,TGTGCCAGCAGTGAGAGCAGACTACCCTACGAGCAGTACTTC,CASSESRLPYEQYF
TRBD1,-,TRBV5-1,TRBJ1-2,TGCGCCAGCAGCTCGTACAGCCAAGGGGGCTTCTATGGCTACACCTTC,CASSSYSQGGFYGYTF
-,-,TRBV9,TRBJ2-3,TGTGCCAGCAGCGTAGCTGGGTTTAGCACAGATACGCAGTATTTT,CASSVAGFSTDTQYF
-,-,TRBV7-6,TRBJ2-5,TGTGCCAGCAGCTTTCCGAGGGCTTCTGGAGAGACCCAGTACTTC,CASSFPRASGETQYF
-,-,TRBV30,TRBJ1-1,TGTGCCTGGAGTGGACTTTCCCACACTGAAGCTTTCTTT,CAWSGLSHTEAFF
-,-,TRBV25-1,TRBJ2-7,TGTGCCAGCAGCCCGGGAACGGACGAGCAGTACTTC,CASSPGTDEQYF
TRBD1,-,TRBV5-4,TRBJ1-1,TGTGCCAGCAGCTTGATCGGGAGACAGGGTAGGACTGAAGCTTTCTTT,CASSLIGRQGRTEAFF
TRBD1,-,TRBV19,TRBJ2-7,TGTGCCAGTAGTTTGGGACAGGGTTACTACGAGCAGTACTTC,CASSLGQGYYEQYF
TRBD2,-,TRBV10-1,TRBJ2-1,TGCGCCAGCGGGACTAGCGTCCATGAGCAGTTCTTC,CASGTSVHEQFF
-,-,TRBV14,TRBJ2-3,TGTGCCAGCAGCCAACTAGCGTGGAGCACAGATACGCAGTATTTT,CASSQLAWSTDTQYF
-,-,TRBV7-6,TRBJ2-7,TGTGCCAGCAGCTTAGGTAACCACGAGCAGTACTTC,CASSLGNHEQYF
-,-,TRBV12-2,TRBJ2-2,TGTGCAAGTCGCTTAGGGGGGGGGTATACCGGGGAGCTGTTTTTT,CASRLGGGYTGELFF
TRBD2,-,TRBV7-9,TRBJ2-1,TGTGCCAGCAGCTTTTCTAGCGGGAGTTACAATGAGCAGTTCTTC,CASSFSSGSYNEQFF
-,once,TRBV6-5,TRBJ2-1,TGTGCCAGCAGCCTCGGGACATATGTTGATGATGAGCAGTTCTTC,CASSLGTYVDDEQFF
TRBD1,once,TRBV9,TRBJ2-5,TGTGCCAGCAGCGCAGGGGGCGCGGCGGAGACCCAGTACTTC,CASSAGGAAETQYF
-,-,TRBV12-5,TRBJ2-1,TGTGCTAGTGGTTTCGGCCCCGCGGGAACCTACAATGAGCAGTTCTTC,CASGFGPAGTYNEQFF
TRBD2,-,TRBV18,TRBJ2-3,TGTGCCAGCTCACCGGATTCGGGTAGCGGGAACCCAGATACGCAGTATTTT,CASSPDSGSGNPDTQYF
-,-,TRBV5-8,TRBJ2-2,TGTGCCAGCAGCTTTACGGAGACGGTAACCGGGGAGCTGTTTTTT,CASSFTETVTGELFF
TRBD1,-,TRBV5-1,TRBJ1-1,TGCGCCAGCAGCTGGACAGGGACTGAAGCTTTCTTT,CASSWTGTEAFF
-,-,TRBV5-4,TRBJ2-7,TGTGCCAGCAGCTCCCCACAGGGCTTCCACGAGCAGTACTTC,CASSSPQGFHEQYF
-,-,TRBV9,TRBJ2-2,TGTGCCAGCAGGAAAGGGTCCGGGGAGCTGTTTTTT,CASRKGSGELFF
-,-,TRBV7-2,TRBJ2-7,TGTGCCAGCAGCTTAGGGGTCGAGCAGTACTTC,CASSLGVEQYF
-,-,TRBV19,TRBJ2-1,TGTGCCAGTAGTCTGGCAGGGTACAATGAGCAGTTCTTC,CASSLAGYNEQFF
TRBD2,-,TRBV11-2,TRBJ2-1,TGTGCCAGCACAGCGGGGGAAGAGCAGTTCTTC,CASTAGEEQFF
-,-,TRBV10-3,TRBJ1-1,TGTGCCATCAGTCCGGGTTATTTGGGCACTGAAGCTTTCTTT,CAISPGYLGTEAFF
-,-,TRBV7-9,TRBJ2-2,TGTGCCAGCATCATAACCGGGGAGCTGTTTTTT,CASIITGELFF
TRBD1,-,TRBV5-1,TRBJ2-1,TGCGCCAGCAGCTCGCTGAAGGGACAGGGTATCGGTGAGCAGTTCTTC,CASSSLKGQGIGEQFF
-,-,TRBV6-5,TRBJ2-7,TGTGCCAGCAGTTACTCGGCCGGGGCCTACGAGCAGTACTTC,CASSYSAGAYEQYF
-,-,TRBV11-2,TRBJ2-7,TGTGCCAGCAGCTTAGGGGCAGGGGCCGAGCAGTACTTC,CASSLGAGAEQYF
TRBD2,-,TRBV5-4,TRBJ2-2,TGTGCCAGCAGCTTAGGACTAGCGGGAGTAACCGGGGAGCTGTTTTTT,CASSLGLAGVTGELFF
-,-,TRBV4-3,TRBJ2-5,TGCGCCAGCAGCCAAGGCGCAGCGTACCAAGAGACCCAGTACTTC,CASSQGAAYQETQYF